Presented here are 20 T cell receptor beta chains from one specimen sequenced in a study of blood T cell repertoires in COVID-19. Clones were read by immunoSEQ multiplex PCR, and TCRdb kept only the in-frame ones, dropping some. In the table there are approximately 300,000 clones, 89% of which are singletons. The sequencing input was PBMCs or T cells enriched from blood (not recorded which). The receptors were gathered from a man aged 55 to 70 who had recovered from COVID-19.

This chain links TRBV9 with TRBJ2-3; tentatively, D is TRBD1 (5 bases). The V end was cut by 2 bases, the J end by 2 bases, with 12 bases between. Germline-derived CDR1 and CDR2 are SGDLS and YYNGEE. The CDR3 covers 15 residues. The CDR3, as DNA: TGTGCCAGCAGCGTCAGCCAGGGAATCACAGATACGCAGTATTTT. Protein: CASSVSQGITDTQYF.

The V and J genes are TRBV10-3 and TRBJ2-1; 11 bases map to TRBD1. V was pared by 10 bases and J by 5 bases, with 22 bases of the junction left unmatched. Germline V CDR1 and CDR2: ENHRY, SYGVKD. CDR3 size: 19 residues. CDR3: CATSTGTGGGGRMDNEQFF. CDR3 nucleotides: TGTGCCACCAGCACCGGGACAGGGGGTGGGGGGAGAATGGACAATGAGCAGTTCTTC.

This clone was observed a handful of times. This chain links TRBV2 with TRBJ1-2, with a tentative D call TRBD1 (6 bases). Germline CDR1 and CDR2: SNHLY and FYNNEI. The length of the CDR3 is 14 residues. Trimming took off 1 base at V and 5 bases at J, with 11 bases between the two ends. Here the CDR3 reads CASSEGQASYGYTF. The CDR3 nucleotides read TGTGCCAGCAGTGAAGGACAGGCCTCATATGGCTACACCTTC. Full variable domain (remainder filled in from reference TRBV2 and TRBJ1-2): EPEVTQTPSHQVTQMGQEVILRCVPISNHLYFYWYRQILGQKVEFLVSFYNNEISEKSEIFDDQFSVERPDGSNFTLKIRSTKLEDSAMYFCASSEGQASYGYTFGSGTRLTVV.

This clone appeared once. The chain has TRBV27 and TRBJ2-7; 9 bases match TRBD2. The CDR3 covers 14 residues. Germline V gene sequence: CDR1 MNHEY, CDR2 SMNVEV (reference sequence). The J segment lost 3 bases and the V segment lost 6 bases, leaving 6 bases of the junction unmatched. CDR3 nucleotides: TGTGCCAGCAGGACTAGCGGAGATTTCTACGAGCAGTACTTC. Encoded protein: CASRTSGDFYEQYF.

This chain uses TRBV3-1 (or the pseudogene TRBV3-2) with TRBJ2-7; 9 nucleotides line up with TRBD1. The CDR3 loop spans 14 amino acids. Trimming took 4 bases from V and 5 from J; bases not matched to a gene: 6. Germline CDR1 and CDR2: LGHDT and YNNKEL (reference sequence). The DNA of the CDR3 is TGTGCCAGCAGCCCTTACAGGGGGCAGGACGAGCAGTACTTC. Translating it yields CASSPYRGQDEQYF.

The chain employs TRBV28 and TRBJ1-2; D is perhaps TRBD1 (5 bases). V gave up 5 bases and J gave up 7 bases, with 17 bases separating them. The V gene's germline CDR1 is MDHEN and CDR2 SYDVKM. The CDR3 covers 14 residues. CDR3 nucleotide sequence: TGTGCCAGCAGTCCTGCCCTTGGGGCGGCTGGCTACACCTTC. It translates to CASSPALGAAGYTF.

V is TRBV28 and J is TRBJ2-1; 11 bases are a match to TRBD1. The CDR3 totals 16 residues. Trimming removed 4 bases from V and 1 base from J; junction bases left unmatched: 3. Germline loops: CDR1 MDHEN, CDR2 SYDVKM. The CDR3 DNA reads as TGTGCCAGCAGTTCCGGGACAGGGGGGTCCTACAATGAGCAGTTCTTC. It encodes CASSSGTGGSYNEQFF.

The chain recombines TRBV14 with TRBJ2-5; 7 bases fit TRBD2. Trimming took 4 bases from V and 1 from J; bases not matched to a gene: 6. The germline V gene encodes CDR1 SGHDN and CDR2 FVKESK. This CDR3 has 15 amino acids. This chain's CDR3 is CASSRRLATQETQYF. The CDR3 nucleotides read TGTGCCAGCAGCCGCCGACTAGCCACCCAAGAGACCCAGTACTTC.

The chain combines TRBV5-5 with TRBJ1-3, with no clear D. The CDR3 runs to 15 residues. The V gene's germline CDR1 is SGHKS and CDR2 YYEKEE (reference sequence). V was cut by 2 bases and J by 1 base, with 10 bases left in between. The CDR3 DNA reads as TGTGCCAGCAGCTTACTGACTTCTTCTGGAAACACCATATATTTT. It yields the protein CASSLLTSSGNTIYF.

The table lists this clone with a count of one. The rearrangement links TRBV7-9 to TRBJ1-4; D is perhaps TRBD1 (5 bases). This CDR3 spans 13 amino acids. V shed 10 bases and J shed 4 bases, with 13 bases lying between them. Germline CDR1 is SEHNR and CDR2 is FQNEAQ (reference sequence). The CDR3 DNA sequence: TGTGCCACCCGAGCAGGGAATAATGAAAAACTGTTTTTT. This translates into CATRAGNNEKLFF.

The CDR3 nucleotides are TGTGCCAGCAGCCCGGCGGGGGGCTACGAGCAGTACTTC. Its translation: CASSPAGGYEQYF. The genes are TRBV9 and TRBJ2-7; 8 bases match TRBD2. V was pared by 4 bases and J by 3 bases, with 3 bases of the junction left unmatched. The length of the CDR3 is 13 residues. Germline CDR1 and CDR2: SGDLS and YYNGEE.

The CDR3 nucleotides read TGTGCCAGCAGTTTAAGGGACAGCCTCTACGAGCAGTACTTC. Translating gives CASSLRDSLYEQYF. V gene TRBV6-5 combines with J gene TRBJ2-7; 7 bases fit TRBD1. The CDR3 totals 14 residues. The J segment lost 3 bases and the V segment lost 4 bases, leaving 6 bases of the junction unmatched. The germline CDR1 and CDR2 sequences are MNHEY and SVGAGI.

The rearrangement joins TRBV28 to TRBJ1-1; a possible D gene is TRBD1 (5 bases). The CDR3 has 14 amino acids. V was pared by 7 bases and J by 1 base, with 13 bases between. Germline CDR1 and CDR2: MDHEN and SYDVKM. Here the CDR3 DNA reads TGTGCCAGCACCGAACGGAGGGGGAACACTGAAGCTTTCTTT. It translates to CASTERRGNTEAFF.

The rearrangement uses TRBV2 and TRBJ1-5, with 9 bases that match TRBD1. The CDR3 is made up of 14 amino acids. Germline V gene data show CDR1 as SNHLY and CDR2 as FYNNEI. The J segment lost 7 bases and the V segment lost 4 bases, leaving 5 bases of the junction unmatched. The CDR3 here is CASSGGQGPQPQHF. CDR3 bases: TGTGCCAGCAGTGGGGGACAGGGTCCACAGCCCCAGCATTTT.

The gene calls are TRBV5-4 and TRBJ1-2; 7 bases agree with TRBD1. CDR3 size: 13 residues. CDR1 SGHNT and CDR2 YYREEE come from the germline V gene (reference sequence). Losses at the gene ends were 7 bases for V and 4 bases for J; bases not matched to a gene: 7. CDR3 loop: CASGDRQGYGYTF. In DNA form, the CDR3 reads TGTGCCAGCGGCGACCGACAGGGCTATGGCTACACCTTC.

This sequence joins TRBV5-1 and TRBJ2-7; TRBD1 aligns across 9 bases. CDR1 is SGHRS, CDR2 YFSETQ, per germline. This CDR3 is built from 16 residues. The V gene end was trimmed by 2 bases and the J gene end by 1 base; junction bases not matched to a gene: 7. In DNA, the CDR3 is TGCGCCAGCAGCTTTACCACCGGGACAGGGTCCTACGAGCAGTACTTC. Translating it yields CASSFTTGTGSYEQYF.

The V and J genes are TRBV19 and TRBJ2-1, with D possibly matching TRBD2 (7 bases). The length of the CDR3 is 16 residues. V lost 7 bases and J 7 bases, leaving 23 bases between the germline ends. CDR1 LNHDA and CDR2 SQIVND come from the germline V gene (reference sequence). The CDR3 coding sequence is TGTGCCAGTACCCTAGGGACAACCTCAGCGGGGAATGAGCAGTTCTTC. Its translation: CASTLGTTSAGNEQFF.

This chain connects TRBV5-1 to TRBJ2-5; 9 nucleotides match TRBD2. V trimming: 2 bases; J trimming: 4 bases; junction bases outside the gene matches: 6. The germline CDR1 and CDR2 sequences are SGHRS and YFSETQ. CDR3 length: 15 amino acids. The CDR3 spells CASSLSAGGPETQYF. For the CDR3, the DNA is TGCGCCAGCAGCTTATCGGCGGGAGGGCCAGAGACCCAGTACTTC. The variable domain in full, completed from reference TRBV5-1 and TRBJ2-5, reads KAGVTQTPRYLIKTRGQQVTLSCSPISGHRSVSWYQQTPGQGLQFLFEYFSETQRNKGNFPGRFSGRQFSNSRSEMNVSTLELGDSALYLCASSLSAGGPETQYFGPGTRLLVL.

In this sample, this clone turned up once. The chain has TRBV7-6 and TRBJ1-3, with D tentatively TRBD1 (6 bases). V lost 4 bases to trimming and J lost 0 bases, with 19 bases between them. The CDR3 totals 18 residues. The germline gives CDR1 SGHVS, CDR2 FNYEAQ. The CDR3 is CASSSGPGTSASGNTIYF. The CDR3 coding sequence is TGTGCCAGCAGCTCAGGTCCCGGGACATCCGCCTCTGGAAACACCATATATTTT.

The chain links TRBV7-6 to TRBJ2-3; TRBD2 agrees at 10 bases. Germline CDR1 reads SGHVS; CDR2 reads FNYEAQ. The CDR3 is 16 amino acids. Trimming cost V 4 bases and J 2 bases; bases outside gene matches: 6. CDR3: CASSSLAGGTTDTQYF. In DNA, the CDR3 is TGTGCCAGCAGCTCCTTAGCGGGAGGCACCACAGATACGCAGTATTTT.